The following is a T cell receptor (beta chain) sequence with its context. V shed 3 bases and J shed 8 bases, with 14 bases lying between them. The V gene's germline CDR1 is SGHTA and CDR2 FQGNSA. The CDR3 is 15 amino acids. This sample is drawn from a study of control samples from healthy donors and cancer patients. Profiled with immunoSEQ multiplex PCR; TCRdb holds only in-frame clones, not every one. This table has about 94,000 clones, 90% appearing once. V gene TRBV7-2 combines with J gene TRBJ1-6; tentative D call: TRBD1 (5 bases). This receptor was taken from a woman between 18 and 29 years old in good health. The sequencing input was blood. CDR3 DNA sequence: TGTGCCAGCAGCTTTTTGTGGCAGGGTGATTCACCCCTCCACTTT. It encodes CASSFLWQGDSPLHF.